The rows below give T cell receptor beta chains drawn from one sample of a study of CD8+CD57+ T cells in acquired aplastic anemia. MiXCR was run by TCRdb on the reads, yielding one entry per CDR3 protein. The data show a few hundred thousand distinct CDR3 sequences, 65% to 75% seen once. The source material was sorted CD4+, CD8+, or CD8+CD57+ T cells (not recorded which) from PBMCs. The receptors originated from a human donor in good health, serving as a control. The CDR3 runs from the conserved cysteine through the conserved F or W. The D gene is left open where the match is weak. Not all rows give a size; the values are once, few, many and, for expanded clones, a class.

TGTGCCAGCAGCTTAGAATTAGGCTCTGGAAACACCATATATTTT | CASSLELGSGNTIYF | NA | many | TRBJ1-3 | TRBV7-2
TGTGCCAGCAGCTTAGAAGTTGACTATGCTGACACCTTC | CASSLEVDYADTF | NA | once | TRBJ1-2 | TRBV9
TGCGCCAGCAGCCAACATGGCGGAACTAGCACAGATACGCAGTATTTT | CASSQHGGTSTDTQYF | NA | many | TRBJ2-3 | TRBV4-1
TGTGCCATCAGCGTACAGGGGGACCTAGGCTACACCTTC | CAISVQGDLGYTF | TRBD1 | NA | TRBJ1-2 | TRBV10-3
TGCGCCAGCAGTGAAAATACAGGAGAGACCCAGTACTTC | CASSENTGETQYF | NA | NA | TRBJ2-5 | TRBV10-2
TGTGCCAGCAGCTCTCAATTGGTAACTAACTATGGCTACACCTTC | CASSSQLVTNYGYTF | NA | many | TRBJ1-2 | TRBV7-9
TGTGCCAGCAGCGGAAGAGGGGAAGGCTCTGGGGCCAACGTCCTGACTTTC | CASSGRGEGSGANVLTF | NA | NA | TRBJ2-6 | TRBV9
TGTGCCAGCAGTTTGACGCAGGCCAGGAACGAGCAGTACTTC | CASSLTQARNEQYF | NA | NA | TRBJ2-7 | TRBV7-3
TGTGCCAGCAGTCCCATTAGCGGGGGATACACAGATACGCAGTATTTT | CASSPISGGYTDTQYF | TRBD2 | many | TRBJ2-3 | TRBV12-3/TRBV12-4
TGTGCCATCAGGACCGGGACAGGTACCTACGAGCAGTACTTC | CAIRTGTGTYEQYF | TRBD1 | NA | TRBJ2-7 | TRBV10-3
TGTGCCAGCAATCCAGCCCATCCTTCAGCCCCCCACTTT | CASNPAHPSAPHF | NA | once | TRBJ1-6 | TRBV7-8
TGCAGCGTTGCGTCAGGAAGCCAAACACCCTATGGCTACACCTTC | CSVASGSQTPYGYTF | NA | NA | TRBJ1-2 | TRBV29-1
TGTGCCTGGAGTGTCGACTTCAATCAGCCCCAGCATTTT | CAWSVDFNQPQHF | NA | many | TRBJ1-5 | TRBV30
TGTGCCACCACCACCCGAAAGGTCTTGAGTGAAAAGCTGTTTTTT | CATTTRKVLSEKLFF | NA | NA | TRBJ1-4 | TRBV15
TGCGCCAGCCGAAGGGGGGTGGGGGACTACGAGCAGTACTTC | CASRRGVGDYEQYF | NA | many | TRBJ2-7 | TRBV5-1
TGTGCCAGCAGCCTAGATGGGTTATCGCAGTATTTT | CASSLDGLSQYF | NA | NA | TRBJ2-3 | TRBV7-2
TGTGCCAGCAGTATGGGTGGACCCGGGCCCTACGAGCAGTACTTC | CASSMGGPGPYEQYF | NA | NA | TRBJ2-7 | TRBV6-6
TGTGCCGCCGCAGACTACTACGAGCAGTACTTC | CAAADYYEQYF | NA | few | TRBJ2-7 | TRBV10-3
TGTGCCAGCAGCCCCGCGCGGGGGACGTCTAATGAAAAACTGTTTTTT | CASSPARGTSNEKLFF | NA | many | TRBJ1-4 | TRBV5-8
TGTGCCAGCAGCTTCGGGAATGGACCCCTCCACTTT | CASSFGNGPLHF | NA | once | TRBJ1-6 | TRBV7-2
TGCGCCAGCAGCCTACAGGGCGGGGAGCACACTGAAGCTTTCTTT | CASSLQGGEHTEAFF | NA | once | TRBJ1-1 | TRBV5-1
TGTGCCAGTAGGCCAGGGGGCTTGAGCGAGCAGTACTTC | CASRPGGLSEQYF | TRBD1 | NA | TRBJ2-7 | TRBV19
TGTGCCAGCAGCTACCCCGAAGGTAGATACCCCCTCCACTTT | CASSYPEGRYPLHF | NA | NA | TRBJ1-6 | TRBV7-2
TGCAGCGTTGTGGGAACTAGCGGGGCAGATACGCAGTATTTT | CSVVGTSGADTQYF | TRBD2 | NA | TRBJ2-3 | TRBV29-1
NA | CASSSFTSSTSGRF | NA | NA | TRBJ1-1 | TRBV7-6
TGTGCCAGCAGTTTTAGGGGGGCTAACCCCTACGAGCAGTACTTC | CASSFRGANPYEQYF | NA | NA | TRBJ2-7 | TRBV9
TGTGCCATCAGTGATGCACTCGGTGCCGCGTACTCCTTC | CAISDALGAAYSF | NA | NA | TRBJ2-3 | TRBV10-3
TGTGCCAGCGGGCGGGGGACCTTAGGAGCTACACTGTTTTTT | CASGRGTLGATLFF | NA | NA | TRBJ1-4 | TRBV7-2
TGTGCCTGGATGACAGAAGCTTACGAGCAGTACTTC | CAWMTEAYEQYF | NA | many | TRBJ2-7 | TRBV30
TGTGCTAGTGGTTTAGGGATTGAGGATTCACCCCTCCACTTT | CASGLGIEDSPLHF | NA | NA | TRBJ1-6 | TRBV12-5
TGTGCCAGCAGTTTAGGACAGGGAAAGTTCTTC | CASSLGQGKFF | TRBD1 | NA | TRBJ2-1 | TRBV12-3/TRBV12-4
TGCAGTGCTCCAGGAACAACTAATGAAAAGCAGTACTTC | CSAPGTTNEKQYF | NA | NA | TRBJ2-7 | TRBV20-1
TGTGCCATCAGCCTTCGCGACCCGACCTATACGCAGTATTTT | CAISLRDPTYTQYF | NA | NA | TRBJ2-3 | TRBV10-3
TGTGCCAGCAGCCAAGATGGGGACGCAAGCTCCTACGAGGAGTACTTC | CASSQDGDASSYEEYF | NA | NA | TRBJ2-7 | TRBV2
TGTGCCAGTAACAGGACCGGGACTTTCGAAGCTTTCTTT | CASNRTGTFEAFF | NA | once | TRBJ1-1 | TRBV12-3/TRBV12-4
TGTGCCACCAGCAGAGAAGGGACTCGGAGCACAGATACGCAGTATTTT | CATSREGTRSTDTQYF | NA | NA | TRBJ2-3 | TRBV15
TGTGCCATCAAGCCGGGGGCCAACGACGGCGACACCTTC | CAIKPGANDGDTF | NA | NA | TRBJ1-2 | TRBV10-3
TGCAGTGCTAGACCGGGGACTAGAAGCTACGAGCAGTACTTC | CSARPGTRSYEQYF | TRBD2 | NA | TRBJ2-7 | TRBV20-1
TGTGCCAGCAGCCCCAGGAGAACTGAAGCTTTCTTT | CASSPRRTEAFF | NA | many | TRBJ1-1 | TRBV28
TGTGCCACCAGCAGAGTGTTGAATGAGCAGTTCTTC | CATSRVLNEQFF | NA | NA | TRBJ2-1 | TRBV15
TGTGCCAGCAGCTCAACGGGGACGGATAATTCCCCGCATCACTTT | CASSSTGTDNSPHHF | NA | NA | TRBJ1-6 | TRBV7-9
TGTGCCAACAGCTACGGACAGGGGGGACAAGAGACCCAGTACTTC | CANSYGQGGQETQYF | TRBD1 | NA | TRBJ2-5 | TRBV12-3/TRBV12-4
TGTGCCAGCAGCCTAAGCACATTAGCTGATTCACCCCTCCACTTT | CASSLSTLADSPLHF | NA | NA | TRBJ1-6 | TRBV2
TGTGCCACCAGTGACGGACAGGGGAGGTACGAGCAGTACTTC | CATSDGQGRYEQYF | TRBD1 | NA | TRBJ2-7 | TRBV24-1
TGTGCCAGCACCTCGGTCCCCGTCATCTACTACACCTTC | CASTSVPVIYYTF | NA | once | TRBJ1-2 | TRBV5-1
TGTGCCAGCAGTGACCCGGGGGCTACTATCAAGCAGTACTTC | CASSDPGATIKQYF | NA | NA | TRBJ2-7 | TRBV2
TGCAGCGTTGAAGTTTCCTGGACAGGGGAGGTGGAGACCCAGTACTTC | CSVEVSWTGEVETQYF | TRBD1 | NA | TRBJ2-5 | TRBV29-1
TGTGCCAGCACCGTATTACAGGGTGCGAGGGGGAGGGAGACCCAGTACTTC | CASTVLQGARGRETQYF | NA | NA | TRBJ2-5 | TRBV12-3/TRBV12-4
TGTGCCAGTAGCGGCGGTCAAGTCGGGGATTCTCCACTTATCTTT | CASSGGQVGDSPLIF | NA | NA | TRBJ1-1 | TRBV19
TGCGCCAGCAGTGAGTCAGCAGGGTTATACACTGAAGCGTTCTTC | CASSESAGLYTEAFF | NA | NA | TRBJ2-1 | TRBV10-1
TGTGCCAGCAGCGTGGGGGGGGGGCCGAAATATGGCTACACCTTC | CASSVGGGPKYGYTF | NA | once | TRBJ1-2 | TRBV7-2
TGCGCCAGCAGCGAAAAGGAGAGAATCCAGTACTTC | CASSEKERIQYF | NA | NA | TRBJ2-5 | TRBV10-1
TGCGCCAGCAGCCAAGAACTTCAGCGGACAGGTTACTCTGGGGCCAACGTCCTGACTTTC | CASSQELQRTGYSGANVLTF | TRBD1 | many | TRBJ2-6 | TRBV4-1
TGTGCCAGCAGCTTAGTCCAGGGGGAAGAGACCCAGTACTTC | CASSLVQGEETQYF | TRBD1 | NA | TRBJ2-5 | TRBV7-8
TGTGCCAGCAGTCGGACAGGAAAAGAGACCCAGTACTTC | CASSRTGKETQYF | TRBD1 | many | TRBJ2-5 | TRBV12-3/TRBV12-4
TGTGCCACCAGTGATTTGCGGGGACTAGCGGGGGGCCGGAACACTGAAGCTTTCTTT | CATSDLRGLAGGRNTEAFF | NA | NA | TRBJ1-1 | TRBV24-1
TGCGCCAGCAGCCAAGATTTGACCTTGACTGAAGCTTTCTTT | CASSQDLTLTEAFF | NA | many | TRBJ1-1 | TRBV4-1
TGCAGTGCTAGAGATTGGAGGGAGGGACAGCCCCAGCATTTT | CSARDWREGQPQHF | NA | NA | TRBJ1-5 | TRBV20-1
TGTGCCAGCAGCTCCACAGACATCCTATGGCATGGCTACACCTTC | CASSSTDILWHGYTF | NA | NA | TRBJ1-2 | TRBV7-2
TGTGCCTCGACTGGGGTGAAGTATGAGCAGTTCTTC | CASTGVKYEQFF | NA | NA | TRBJ2-1 | TRBV12-5